This TCR beta chain was recorded in a study of T cell responses to AZD1222 COVID-19 vaccine. Only in-frame clones appear in the TCRdb table, and some are missing; sequencing was by immunoSEQ multiplex PCR. The sample has more than 95,000 clones; roughly 89% are singletons. Second-dose schedules of about 4 or about 12 weeks were combined. Turning to this clone: Its matching antigen is unknown.

Study-wide findings and caveats: The study identified only six AZD1222 recipients as seropositive at baseline. CD4 TCRs covered the whole spike, strongest at regions 160-218 and 743-854.

The sequence was obtained from an adult who received the AZD1222 COVID-19 vaccine. The specimen was peripheral blood, collected 28 days after the second AZD1222 dose.

This chain's CDR3 is CASSFLGGQPQNIQYF. CDR3 DNA sequence: TGTGCCAGCAGTTTTCTAGGGGGACAGCCTCAAAACATTCAGTACTTC. The genes are TRBV28 and TRBJ2-4; 7 positions agree with TRBD1. The V and J ends lost 3 bases and 5 bases, in that order; junction bases with no gene match: 10. Germline lookup yields CDR1 MDHEN and CDR2 SYDVKM. The CDR3 is made up of 16 amino acids.